These T cell receptor beta chains were read from a single sample in a study of shared clonotypes between healthy human individuals. Libraries were prepared by immunoSEQ multiplex PCR; TCRdb keeps only in-frame clonotypes and omits some of them. Here the sample spans some 2,400,000 clones, nearly 97% being singletons. The sample taken for sequencing was naive CD4+ T cells sorted from blood. The receptors derive from a man aged 18 to 35 in good health. Each CDR3 is given with its conserved first and last residue. Fields, in order: V gene, CDR3 protein.

v_call: TRBV5-8
cdr3_aa: CASSLQGAWETQYF

v_call: TRBV28
cdr3_aa: CASSLQGFREKLFF

v_call: TRBV4-1
cdr3_aa: CASSPSPGALYNEQFF

v_call: TRBV2
cdr3_aa: CASRLAGSTDTQYF

v_call: TRBV7-2
cdr3_aa: CASSLAAGGQPYEQYF

v_call: TRBV5-1
cdr3_aa: CASSSEGGYEQFF

v_call: TRBV4-2
cdr3_aa: CASSPRTGLRDTQYF

v_call: TRBV10-2
cdr3_aa: CACKGLAYSYEQYF

v_call: TRBV4-3
cdr3_aa: CASSQSWTTGNTIYF

v_call: TRBV6-5
cdr3_aa: CASSYSWEPWETQYF

v_call: TRBV27
cdr3_aa: CASSLRRDSDYGYTF

v_call: TRBV7-9
cdr3_aa: CASSFVPGETQYF

v_call: TRBV28
cdr3_aa: CSCATSGNTGELFF

v_call: TRBV5-1
cdr3_aa: CASSLGQGALGNTIYF

v_call: TRBV6-6
cdr3_aa: CASSPGQGAYEQYF

v_call: TRBV6-5
cdr3_aa: CASTRGRAEKLFF

v_call: TRBV5-1
cdr3_aa: CASSGGTVEQYF

v_call: TRBV4-1
cdr3_aa: CASSQDAQGYNSPLHF

v_call: TRBV10-1
cdr3_aa: CASSENRNYGYTF

v_call: TRBV6-4
cdr3_aa: CASSADRAVDIQYF

v_call: TRBV9
cdr3_aa: CASSPRPGQGRRTEAFF

v_call: TRBV28
cdr3_aa: CASSPADRDGTEAFF